The subject of this entry is one TCR beta chain. This sequence may be a read error, since a much larger clone differs from it by one base. This sample was taken from a study of blood T cells in healthy people across ages. Extractions gave at least 6 micrograms of total RNA per sample. It was with a sample-barcoded 5' primer and a J-beta primer mix that a second PCR of roughly 7 to 12 cycles was run. The study obtained at least 3 million CDR3-containing paired-end reads from every sample. TCRdb fed the 5' RACE reads into MiXCR, producing one record per CDR3 protein. This sample has approximately 1.5 million distinct CDR3 sequences, with about 31% found just once. The CDR3 has 13 amino acids. From germline, CDR1 is SQVTM and CDR2 ANQGSEA. Trimming pared 6 bases from V and 6 bases from J, leaving 18 bases between.

The rearrangement uses TRBV29-1 and TRBJ2-7; possibly TRBD1 or TRBD2 for D (6 bases each). Source material: blood. This receptor was identified in a woman in her twenties or thirties in good health. This CDR3 reads CSVGGEVVVEQYF. CDR3 in DNA: TGCAGCGTCGGGGGCGAGGTGGTCGTCGAGCAGTACTTC.